The 13 T cell receptor beta chains presented below share a single source sample, sequenced in a study of cytomegalovirus exposure and HLA in healthy donors. The PCR was carried out with 60 Vbeta primers and 13 Jbeta primers. Repertoires were generated with immunoSEQ multiplex PCR, while TCRdb's copy carries only in-frame clones and drops some. Found here are approximately 100,000 clones, about 81% of them singletons; the top ten hold 1.4%. The specimen was PBMCs. These receptors all stem from a man in his forties or fifties in good health and CMV-seronegative.

This chain joins TRBV6-1 and TRBJ2-2; D is perhaps TRBD1 (6 bases). Trimming took off 7 bases at V and 4 bases at J, with 13 bases between the two ends. CDR1 and CDR2 from the germline V gene are MNHNS and SASEGT. There are 14 residues in the CDR3. The CDR3 spells CASNVGASTGELFF. CDR3 DNA: TGTGCCAGCAATGTGGGGGCTTCCACCGGGGAGCTGTTTTTT.

This clone was seen only a few times. The chain has TRBV11-2 and TRBJ2-1, with TRBD1 matching 10 bases. Looked up from germline, CDR1 is SGHAT and CDR2 is FQNNGV. Unmatched junction bases numbered 14, after V lost 5 bases and J lost 13 bases. The CDR3 loop spans 15 amino acids. This CDR3 is CASSRRRDRGIIQFF. The CDR3 nucleotides read TGTGCCAGCAGCCGACGCCGGGACAGGGGCATCATCCAGTTCTTC.

The chain couples TRBV4-1 to TRBJ2-7; TRBD2 is a possible D gene (6 bases). The CDR3 consists of 17 residues. The germline gives CDR1 MGHRA, CDR2 YSYEKL. V lost 1 base to trimming and J lost 0 bases, with 16 bases between them. For the CDR3, the DNA is TGCGCCAGCAGCCAAGTCGGACGCGGGGTGAGCTCCTACGAGCAGTACTTC. Its protein is CASSQVGRGVSSYEQYF.

There are a few counts of this clone. The chain couples TRBV9 to TRBJ1-2; D is undetermined. V lost 2 bases and J lost 0, with 8 bases in between. There are 14 residues in the CDR3. CDR1 and CDR2 (germline): SGDLS, YYNGEE. Here the CDR3 reads CASSVSTANYGYTF. Here the CDR3 DNA reads TGTGCCAGCAGCGTCAGTACAGCTAACTATGGCTACACCTTC. The variable domain in full, completed from reference TRBV9 and TRBJ1-2, reads DSGVTQTPKHLITATGQRVTLRCSPRSGDLSVYWYQQSLDQGLQFLIQYYNGEERAKGNILERFSAQQFPDLHSELNLSSLELGDSALYFCASSVSTANYGYTFGSGTRLTVV.

The rearrangement links TRBV6-1 to TRBJ1-1, with D possibly TRBD1 on 5 matching bases. The CDR3 contains 16 residues. Germline-derived CDR1 and CDR2 are MNHNS and SASEGT. With 4 bases removed from V and 1 base from J, the gap between germline ends came to 16 bases. The DNA for the CDR3 is TGTGCCAGCAGTGTCGGTAGATGGGGGGAGAACACTGAAGCTTTCTTT. Its protein product is CASSVGRWGENTEAFF.

The chain recombines TRBV18 with TRBJ1-2; D is unresolved. The CDR3 sequence is 11 residues long. Germline CDR1 KGHSH, CDR2 LQKENI. The V end was cut by 2 bases, the J end by 8 bases, with 6 bases between. The CDR3 coding sequence is TGTGCCAGCTCACCAGGGAGCGGCTACACCTTC. This codes for CASSPGSGYTF.

Concerning this clone: One end of the junction is discordant with germline, which a read error may explain. V gene TRBV5-5 combines with J gene TRBJ2-7; 7 nucleotides align to TRBD2. Germline lookup yields CDR1 SGHKS and CDR2 YYEKEE (reference sequence). The CDR3 is 16 amino acids. CDR3 protein: CAGSLRLAGGPYEQYF. The CDR3 DNA reads TGTGCCGGCAGCCTCAGACTAGCCGGGGGACCCTACGAGCAGTACTTC.

This sequence joins TRBV5-4 and TRBJ1-1, with 7 bases matching TRBD1. This CDR3 region has 14 residues. The germline V gene encodes CDR1 SGHNT and CDR2 YYREEE (reference sequence). With 1 base clipped from V and 1 base from J, the junction kept 1 base outside the gene matches. CDR3 loop: CASSLKGANTEAFF. CDR3 bases: TGTGCCAGCAGCTTGAAGGGGGCGAACACTGAAGCTTTCTTT.

The gene calls are TRBV5-1 and TRBJ2-5; 15 bases are shared with TRBD2. In germline, CDR1 is SGHRS, CDR2 YFSETQ. This CDR3 is 18 amino acids long. After removal of 1 base from V and 1 base from J, the junction contained 5 bases not matched to a gene. The CDR3 DNA sequence: TGCGCCAGCAGCTTGCGGACTAGCGGGGGGGCCATCCAAGAGACCCAGTACTTC. This codes for CASSLRTSGGAIQETQYF.

This clone was recorded only once. The rearrangement uses TRBV7-6 and TRBJ2-5; the D gene is possibly TRBD2 (6 bases). Gene TRBJ2-7 matches the end of the DNA better, so the J call may be wrong. This CDR3 is built from 14 residues. Germline V gives CDR1 SGHVS, CDR2 FNYEAQ. The CDR3 DNA follows: TGTGCCAGCAGCCCGTACGGGAGCTCCTACGAGCAGTACTTC. Amino acids: CASSPYGSSYEQYF.

The V call is TRBV5-6, the J call TRBJ2-4; TRBD2 is a possible D gene (6 bases). Germline V CDR1 and CDR2: SGHDT, YYEEEE. The V and J ends lost 3 bases and 0 bases respectively, with 13 bases between them. The CDR3 is 16 residues long. CDR3 sequence reads: CASSSGGQLAKNIQYF. The CDR3 nucleotides are TGTGCCAGCAGCTCCGGAGGGCAACTAGCCAAAAACATTCAGTACTTC.

The count of this clone is one. V usage is TRBV10-3 and J usage is TRBJ2-5; 7 positions match TRBD2. CDR3 length: 14 residues. The V segment lost 7 bases and the J segment 3 bases; nucleotides outside the gene matches: 8. CDR1 is ENHRY, CDR2 SYGVKD, per germline. The CDR3: CAIKGGKNEETQYF. The CDR3 DNA reads TGTGCCATCAAGGGAGGGAAAAACGAAGAGACCCAGTACTTC.

The chain joins TRBV6-4 to TRBJ2-5; 11 nucleotides align to TRBD2. The CDR3 contains 19 residues. Germline V gene data show CDR1 as MRHNA and CDR2 as SNTAGT. Trimming removed 0 bases from V and 2 bases from J; junction bases left unmatched: 11. The CDR3 loop reads CASSDSSFLAGGPQETQYF. The CDR3, as DNA: TGTGCCAGCAGTGACTCGAGTTTTTTAGCGGGGGGGCCGCAAGAGACCCAGTACTTC.